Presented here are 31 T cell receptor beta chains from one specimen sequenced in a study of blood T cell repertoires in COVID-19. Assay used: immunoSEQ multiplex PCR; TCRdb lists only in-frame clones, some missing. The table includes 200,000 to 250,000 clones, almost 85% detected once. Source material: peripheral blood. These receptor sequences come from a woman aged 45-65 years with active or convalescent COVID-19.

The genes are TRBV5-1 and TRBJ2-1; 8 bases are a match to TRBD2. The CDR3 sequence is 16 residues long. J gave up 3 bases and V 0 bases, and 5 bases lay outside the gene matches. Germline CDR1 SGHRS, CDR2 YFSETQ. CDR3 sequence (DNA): TGCGCCAGCAGCTTGGGTTCGCTAGCGGGCTACAATGAGCAGTTCTTC. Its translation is CASSLGSLAGYNEQFF. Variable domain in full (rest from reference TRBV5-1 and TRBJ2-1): KAGVTQTPRYLIKTRGQQVTLSCSPISGHRSVSWYQQTPGQGLQFLFEYFSETQRNKGNFPGRFSGRQFSNSRSEMNVSTLELGDSALYLCASSLGSLAGYNEQFFGPGTRLTVL.

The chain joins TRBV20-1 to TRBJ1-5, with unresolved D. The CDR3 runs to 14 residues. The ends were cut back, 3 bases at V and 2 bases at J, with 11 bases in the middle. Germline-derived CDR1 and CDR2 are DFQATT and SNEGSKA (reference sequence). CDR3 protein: CSASSPEGNQPQHF. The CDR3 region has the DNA TGCAGTGCTAGTTCACCAGAGGGCAATCAGCCCCAGCATTTT.

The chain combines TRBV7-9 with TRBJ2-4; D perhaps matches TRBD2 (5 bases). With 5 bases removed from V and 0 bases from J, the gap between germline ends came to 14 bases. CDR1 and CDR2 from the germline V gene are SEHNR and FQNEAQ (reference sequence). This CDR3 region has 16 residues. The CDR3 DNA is TGTGCCAGCAGCCCCCCCGTCGGGGTAGCCAAAAACATTCAGTACTTC. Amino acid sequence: CASSPPVGVAKNIQYF.

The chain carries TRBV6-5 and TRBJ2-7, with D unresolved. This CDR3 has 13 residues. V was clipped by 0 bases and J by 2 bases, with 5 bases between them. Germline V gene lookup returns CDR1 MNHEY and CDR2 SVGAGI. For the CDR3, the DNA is TGTGCCAGCAGTTACTCCGGAGCCTACGAGCAGTACTTC. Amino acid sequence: CASSYSGAYEQYF.

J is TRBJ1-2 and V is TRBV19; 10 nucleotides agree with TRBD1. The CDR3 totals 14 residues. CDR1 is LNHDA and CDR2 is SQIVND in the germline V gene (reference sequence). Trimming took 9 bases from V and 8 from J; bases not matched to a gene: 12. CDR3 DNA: TGTGCCAGCCGGACAGGGGGTACTATTGGGGGCTACACCTTC. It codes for CASRTGGTIGGYTF.

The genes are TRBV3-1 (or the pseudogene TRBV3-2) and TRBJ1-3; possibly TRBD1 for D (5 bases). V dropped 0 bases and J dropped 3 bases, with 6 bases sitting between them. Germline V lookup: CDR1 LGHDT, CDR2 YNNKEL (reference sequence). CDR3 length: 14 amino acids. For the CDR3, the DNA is TGTGCCAGCAGCCAAGAGGGGCGTGGAAACACCATATATTTT. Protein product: CASSQEGRGNTIYF.

The CDR3 is CASSFVGHFSGNTIYF. Here the CDR3 DNA reads TGTGCCAGCAGCTTCGTGGGCCACTTCTCTGGAAACACCATATATTTT. The chain joins TRBV7-2 to TRBJ1-3; D uncertain. Trimming pared 3 bases from V and 0 bases from J, leaving 12 bases between. This CDR3 contains 16 residues. Germline lookup yields CDR1 SGHTA and CDR2 FQGNSA.

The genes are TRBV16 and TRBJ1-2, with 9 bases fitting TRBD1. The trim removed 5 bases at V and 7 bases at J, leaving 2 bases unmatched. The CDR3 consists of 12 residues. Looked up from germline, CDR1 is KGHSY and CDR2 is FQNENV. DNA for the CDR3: TGTGCCAGCAGCGGGACAGGGCTTGGCTACACCTTC. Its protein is CASSGTGLGYTF.

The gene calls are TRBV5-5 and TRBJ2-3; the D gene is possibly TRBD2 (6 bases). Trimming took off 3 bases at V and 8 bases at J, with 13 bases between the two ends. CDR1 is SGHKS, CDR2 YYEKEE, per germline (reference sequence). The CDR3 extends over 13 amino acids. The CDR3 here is CASSWDSVSTQYF. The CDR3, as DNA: TGTGCCAGCAGCTGGGACTCCGTAAGTACGCAGTATTTT.

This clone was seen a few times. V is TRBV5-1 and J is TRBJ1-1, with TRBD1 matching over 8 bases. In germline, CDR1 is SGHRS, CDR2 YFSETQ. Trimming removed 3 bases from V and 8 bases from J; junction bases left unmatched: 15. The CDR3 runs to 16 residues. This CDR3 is CASSSGTTGAYGEAFF. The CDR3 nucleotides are TGCGCCAGCAGCTCTGGAACGACAGGGGCTTACGGCGAAGCTTTCTTT.

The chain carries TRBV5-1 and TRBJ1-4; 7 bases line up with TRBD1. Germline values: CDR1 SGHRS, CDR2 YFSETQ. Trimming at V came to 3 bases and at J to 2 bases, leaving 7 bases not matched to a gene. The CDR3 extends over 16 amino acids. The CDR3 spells CASSSGQRGTNEKLFF. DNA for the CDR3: TGCGCCAGCAGCTCGGGACAGCGAGGGACTAATGAAAAACTGTTTTTT.

The CDR3 region is CASSLRRAEAFF. CDR3 DNA: TGTGCCAGCAGTTTAAGGAGGGCTGAAGCTTTCTTT. The chain recombines TRBV28 with TRBJ1-1; the D is unclear. The CDR3 length is 12 residues. V lost 2 bases and J 6 bases, leaving 7 bases between the germline ends. Germline loops: CDR1 MDHEN, CDR2 SYDVKM.

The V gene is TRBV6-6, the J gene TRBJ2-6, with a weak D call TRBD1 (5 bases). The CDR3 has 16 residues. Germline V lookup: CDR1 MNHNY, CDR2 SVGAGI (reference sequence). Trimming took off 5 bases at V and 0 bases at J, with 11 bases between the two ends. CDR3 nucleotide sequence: TGTGCCAGCAGTACGAAACAGGTCTCTGGGGCCAACGTCCTGACTTTC. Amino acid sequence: CASSTKQVSGANVLTF.

CDR3 region: CASSLQGDSYEQYF. DNA of the CDR3: TGTGCCAGCAGCTTGCAGGGGGACTCCTACGAGCAGTACTTC. This sequence joins TRBV7-3 and TRBJ2-7; 7 bases match TRBD1. CDR1 and CDR2 (germline): SGHTA, FQGTGA. The trim removed 3 bases at V and 0 bases at J, leaving 2 bases unmatched. The CDR3 contains 14 residues.

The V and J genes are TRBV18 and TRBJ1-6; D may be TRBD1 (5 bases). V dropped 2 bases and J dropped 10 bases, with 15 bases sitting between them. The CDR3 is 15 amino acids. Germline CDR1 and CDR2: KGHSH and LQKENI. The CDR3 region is CASSPDTAGRSPLHF. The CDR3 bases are TGTGCCAGCTCACCAGATACGGCAGGGAGGTCACCCCTCCACTTT. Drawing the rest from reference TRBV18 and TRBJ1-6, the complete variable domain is NAGVMQNPRHLVRRRGQEARLRCSPMKGHSHVYWYRQLPEEGLKFMVYLQKENIIDESGMPKERFSAEFPKEGPSILRIQQVVRGDSAAYFCASSPDTAGRSPLHFGNGTRLTVT.

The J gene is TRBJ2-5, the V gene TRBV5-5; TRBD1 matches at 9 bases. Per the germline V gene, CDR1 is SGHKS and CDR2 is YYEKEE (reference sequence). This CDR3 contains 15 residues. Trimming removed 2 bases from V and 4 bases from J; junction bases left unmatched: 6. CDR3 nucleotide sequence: TGTGCCAGCAGCTTAAGACAGGGGGAGGGAGAGACCCAGTACTTC. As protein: CASSLRQGEGETQYF.

CDR3 residues: CSVASPVLGEETQYF. The CDR3 DNA sequence: TGCAGCGTTGCGTCTCCGGTCCTAGGGGAAGAGACCCAGTACTTC. The V call is TRBV29-1, the J call TRBJ2-5, with D perhaps TRBD1 (5 bases). The V gene lost 4 bases and the J gene lost 3 bases, with 18 bases spanning the gap. Germline CDR1 is SQVTM and CDR2 is ANQGSEA. The CDR3 is made up of 15 amino acids.

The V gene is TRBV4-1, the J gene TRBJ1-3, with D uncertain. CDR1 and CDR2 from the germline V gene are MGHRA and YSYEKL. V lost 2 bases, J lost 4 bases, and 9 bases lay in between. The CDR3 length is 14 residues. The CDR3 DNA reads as TGCGCCAGCAGCCAACTCACAGAAGGAAACACCATATATTTT. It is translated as CASSQLTEGNTIYF.

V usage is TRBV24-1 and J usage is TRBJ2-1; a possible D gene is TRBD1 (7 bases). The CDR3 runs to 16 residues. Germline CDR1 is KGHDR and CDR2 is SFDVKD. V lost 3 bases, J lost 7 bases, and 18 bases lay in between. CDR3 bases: TGTGCCACCAGTGATCCGAGGGCGGGACAGACAAATGAGCAGTTCTTC. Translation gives CATSDPRAGQTNEQFF.

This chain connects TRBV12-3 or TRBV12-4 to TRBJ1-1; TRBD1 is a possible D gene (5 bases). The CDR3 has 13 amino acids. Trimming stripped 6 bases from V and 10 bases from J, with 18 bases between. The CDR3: CASSPERGLGAFF. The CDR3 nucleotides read TGTGCCAGCAGCCCTGAGAGGGGACTGGGAGCTTTCTTT.

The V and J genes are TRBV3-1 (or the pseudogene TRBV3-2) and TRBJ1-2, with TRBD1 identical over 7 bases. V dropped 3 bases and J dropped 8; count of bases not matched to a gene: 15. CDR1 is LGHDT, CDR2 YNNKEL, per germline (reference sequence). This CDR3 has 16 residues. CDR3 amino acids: CASSHNWDNRGSGYTF. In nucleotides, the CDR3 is TGTGCCAGCAGCCACAATTGGGATAACAGGGGAAGCGGCTACACCTTC.

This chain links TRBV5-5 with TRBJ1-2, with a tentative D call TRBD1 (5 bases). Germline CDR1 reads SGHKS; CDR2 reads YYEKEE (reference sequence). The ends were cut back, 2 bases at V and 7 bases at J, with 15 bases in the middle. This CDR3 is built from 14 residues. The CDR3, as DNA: TGTGCCAGCAGCTTTGGATCAGGGCAGAGTGGCTACACCTTC. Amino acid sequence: CASSFGSGQSGYTF. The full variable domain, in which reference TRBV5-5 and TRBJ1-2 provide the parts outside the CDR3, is DAGVTQSPTHLIKTRGQQVTLRCSPISGHKSVSWYQQVLGQGPQFIFQYYEKEERGRGNFPDRFSARQFPNYSSELNVNALLLGDSALYLCASSFGSGQSGYTFGSGTRLTVV.

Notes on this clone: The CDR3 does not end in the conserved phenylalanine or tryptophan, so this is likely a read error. The CDR3 nucleotides are TGTGCCAGCAGTTCACCACCCAGGGAGGAAGCTTTCTCT. Translation: CASSSPPREEAFS. This chain connects TRBV12-3 or TRBV12-4 to TRBJ1-1; possibly TRBD1 for D (5 bases). Between the trimmed V and J ends, which lost 4 bases and 8 bases, there was a span of 14 bases. This CDR3 has 13 amino acids.

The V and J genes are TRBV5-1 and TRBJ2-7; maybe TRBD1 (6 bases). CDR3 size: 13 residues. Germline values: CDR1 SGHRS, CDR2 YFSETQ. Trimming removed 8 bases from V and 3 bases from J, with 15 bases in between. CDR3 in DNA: TGCGCCAGTAAACTCCCAGGGGACTACGAGCAGTACTTC. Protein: CASKLPGDYEQYF.

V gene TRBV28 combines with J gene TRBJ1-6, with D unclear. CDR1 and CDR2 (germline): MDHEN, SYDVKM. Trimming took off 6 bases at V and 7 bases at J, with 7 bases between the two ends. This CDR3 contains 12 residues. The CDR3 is CASRSVNSPLHF. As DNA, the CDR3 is TGTGCCAGCAGGAGCGTGAATTCACCCCTCCACTTT.

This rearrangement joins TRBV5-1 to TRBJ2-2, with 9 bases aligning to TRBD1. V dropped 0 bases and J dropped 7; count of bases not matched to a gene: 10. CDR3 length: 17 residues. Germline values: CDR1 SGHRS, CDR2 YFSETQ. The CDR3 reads CASSLAPPGQGGGELFF. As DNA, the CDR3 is TGCGCCAGCAGCTTGGCCCCCCCGGGACAGGGAGGCGGGGAGCTGTTTTTT.

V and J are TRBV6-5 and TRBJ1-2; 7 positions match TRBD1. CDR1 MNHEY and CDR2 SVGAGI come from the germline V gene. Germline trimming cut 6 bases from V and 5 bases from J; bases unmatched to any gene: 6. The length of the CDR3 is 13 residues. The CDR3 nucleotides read TGTGCCAGCAGACGACCAGGGGGGTATGGCTACACCTTC. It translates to CASRRPGGYGYTF.

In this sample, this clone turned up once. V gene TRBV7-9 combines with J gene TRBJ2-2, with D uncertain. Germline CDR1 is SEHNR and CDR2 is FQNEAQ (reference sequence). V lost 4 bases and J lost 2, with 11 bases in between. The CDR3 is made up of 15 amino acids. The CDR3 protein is CASSSLGFNTGELFF. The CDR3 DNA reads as TGTGCCAGCAGCTCCCTCGGGTTTAACACCGGGGAGCTGTTTTTT.

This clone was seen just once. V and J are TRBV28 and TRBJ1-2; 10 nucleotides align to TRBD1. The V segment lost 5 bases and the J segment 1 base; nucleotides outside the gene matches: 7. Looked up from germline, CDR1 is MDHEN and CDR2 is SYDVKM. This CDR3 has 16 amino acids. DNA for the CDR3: TGTGCCAGCAGTCGACAGGGGGCGGTGGTTAACTATGGCTACACCTTC. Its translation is CASSRQGAVVNYGYTF.

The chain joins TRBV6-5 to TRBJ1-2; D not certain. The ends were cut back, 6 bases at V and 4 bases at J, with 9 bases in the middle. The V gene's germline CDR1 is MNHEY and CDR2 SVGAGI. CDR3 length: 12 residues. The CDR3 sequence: CASRRESYGYTF. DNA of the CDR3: TGTGCCAGCAGGCGGGAGAGCTATGGCTACACCTTC.

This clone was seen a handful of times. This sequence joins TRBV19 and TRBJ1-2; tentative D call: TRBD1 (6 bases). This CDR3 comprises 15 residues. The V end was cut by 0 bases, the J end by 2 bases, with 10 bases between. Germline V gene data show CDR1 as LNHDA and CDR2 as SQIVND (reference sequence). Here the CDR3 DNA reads TGTGCCAGTAGTATAGACAGGGGCATAAACTATGGCTACACCTTC. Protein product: CASSIDRGINYGYTF.